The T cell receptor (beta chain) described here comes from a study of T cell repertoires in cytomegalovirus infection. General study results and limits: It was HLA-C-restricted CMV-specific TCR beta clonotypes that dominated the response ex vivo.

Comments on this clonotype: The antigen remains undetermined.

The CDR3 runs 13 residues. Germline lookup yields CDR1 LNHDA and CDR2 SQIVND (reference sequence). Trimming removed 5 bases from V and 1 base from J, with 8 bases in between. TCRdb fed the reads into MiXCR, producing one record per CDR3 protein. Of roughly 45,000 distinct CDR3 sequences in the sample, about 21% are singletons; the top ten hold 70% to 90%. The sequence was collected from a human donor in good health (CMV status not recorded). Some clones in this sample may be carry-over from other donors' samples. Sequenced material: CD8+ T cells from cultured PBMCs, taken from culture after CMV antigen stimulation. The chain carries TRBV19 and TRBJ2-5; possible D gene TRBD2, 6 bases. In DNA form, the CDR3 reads TGTGCCAGTAGTGGGGACTTCCAAGAGACCCAGTACTTC. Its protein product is CASSGDFQETQYF. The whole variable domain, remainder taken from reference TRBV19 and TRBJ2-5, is DGGITQSPKYLFRKEGQNVTLSCEQNLNHDAMYWYRQDPGQGLRLIYYSQIVNDFQKGDIAEGYSVSREKKESFPLTVTSAQKNPTAFYLCASSGDFQETQYFGPGTRLLVL.